These T cell receptor beta chains were read from a single sample in a study of CD8 T cells in Susac syndrome. TCRdb called the immunoSEQ multiplex PCR reads again in MiXCR, with one record for every CDR3 protein. The profile shows approximately 270,000 distinct CDR3 sequences, roughly 95% of them singletons. Input material: CD4+ T cells from PBMCs. These receptors were obtained from a human donor with multiple sclerosis. CDR3s leave out the opening cysteine and the closing phenylalanine or tryptophan. Each record gives: V gene, J gene, CDR3 protein.

v_gene: TRBV5-1; j_gene: TRBJ2-1; CDR3aa: ASRPGQGGYEQF
v_gene: TRBV29-1; j_gene: TRBJ2-7; CDR3aa: SVQIYEQY
v_gene: TRBV20-1; j_gene: TRBJ2-4; CDR3aa: SANLDRGPSIQY
v_gene: TRBV24-1; j_gene: TRBJ2-1; CDR3aa: ATSDHSASSYNEQF
v_gene: TRBV5-1; j_gene: TRBJ2-7; CDR3aa: ASSLSGNEQY
v_gene: TRBV29-1; j_gene: TRBJ2-3; CDR3aa: SVEAGSTDTQY
v_gene: TRBV28; j_gene: TRBJ1-5; CDR3aa: ANAQGFKVWETWAEHRNQPQH
v_gene: TRBV28; j_gene: TRBJ2-7; CDR3aa: ASRMYRGYEQY
v_gene: TRBV29-1; j_gene: TRBJ2-7; CDR3aa: SATLAGGGYEQY
v_gene: TRBV12-3/TRBV12-4; j_gene: TRBJ1-2; CDR3aa: ASTAGGYT
v_gene: TRBV27; j_gene: TRBJ2-5; CDR3aa: ASSLFGQKQETQY
v_gene: TRBV20-1; j_gene: TRBJ2-3; CDR3aa: SASTPEGGTDTQY
v_gene: TRBV2; j_gene: TRBJ2-3; CDR3aa: ASSFSSNTDTQY
v_gene: TRBV7-9; j_gene: TRBJ2-5; CDR3aa: ASSPTLQGWRETQY
v_gene: TRBV19; j_gene: TRBJ2-1; CDR3aa: ASSSSPLAGGSLRYEQF
v_gene: TRBV18; j_gene: TRBJ2-6; CDR3aa: ASSPNEVGANVLT
v_gene: TRBV19; j_gene: TRBJ1-5; CDR3aa: ASSAGTPYQPQH
v_gene: TRBV4-2; j_gene: TRBJ1-2; CDR3aa: ASSQAQGADGYT
v_gene: TRBV6-6; j_gene: TRBJ2-3; CDR3aa: ASSPRDIHTDTQY
v_gene: TRBV7-2; j_gene: TRBJ2-3; CDR3aa: ASTHGTRSDTQY
v_gene: TRBV19; j_gene: TRBJ2-1; CDR3aa: ASMAGVSNEQF
v_gene: TRBV6-6; j_gene: TRBJ1-5; CDR3aa: ASSYSRGEQPQH
v_gene: TRBV20-1; j_gene: TRBJ2-1; CDR3aa: SARAGTGVYNEQF
v_gene: TRBV7-9; j_gene: TRBJ2-1; CDR3aa: ASSARVGGRRSSYNEQF
v_gene: TRBV2; j_gene: TRBJ1-4; CDR3aa: ASRRGTGNEKLF
v_gene: TRBV14; j_gene: TRBJ2-7; CDR3aa: ASSQEISYEQY
v_gene: TRBV7-6; j_gene: TRBJ2-5; CDR3aa: ASSLNPSGRLQETQY
v_gene: TRBV19; j_gene: TRBJ1-4; CDR3aa: ASSIAAGKGEKLF
v_gene: TRBV29-1; j_gene: TRBJ2-3; CDR3aa: SVGVWPSTDTQY
v_gene: TRBV7-2; j_gene: TRBJ2-3; CDR3aa: ASSPEPGGTDTQY
v_gene: TRBV11-3; j_gene: TRBJ2-1; CDR3aa: ASSLLAGVPSEQF
v_gene: TRBV5-1; j_gene: TRBJ2-6; CDR3aa: ASSFGGQGQRAPGANVLT
v_gene: TRBV7-9; j_gene: TRBJ2-7; CDR3aa: ASSQQGQGTSASYEQY
v_gene: TRBV10-2; j_gene: TRBJ2-3; CDR3aa: ASSVDRGVGTDTQY
v_gene: TRBV5-1; j_gene: TRBJ1-2; CDR3aa: ASSSTPQDRGYT
v_gene: TRBV27; j_gene: TRBJ1-5; CDR3aa: ASSLSLSNQPQH
v_gene: TRBV2; j_gene: TRBJ2-6; CDR3aa: ASSEFKGANVLT
v_gene: TRBV5-4; j_gene: TRBJ2-2; CDR3aa: ASSLSTGGNTGELF
v_gene: TRBV12-3/TRBV12-4; j_gene: TRBJ2-1; CDR3aa: ASSFGAVAGLEQF
v_gene: TRBV4-1; j_gene: TRBJ1-3; CDR3aa: ASSQDSTVGNTIY
v_gene: TRBV3-1; j_gene: TRBJ2-5; CDR3aa: ASSHRLAGLQETQY
v_gene: TRBV11-1; j_gene: TRBJ2-2; CDR3aa: ASRRSRVLTGELF
v_gene: TRBV27; j_gene: TRBJ2-1; CDR3aa: ASRPEDRVYNEQF
v_gene: TRBV29-1; j_gene: TRBJ2-2; CDR3aa: SALTGGTGELF
v_gene: TRBV7-9; j_gene: TRBJ2-5; CDR3aa: ASSLPTDGRGAWETQY
v_gene: TRBV3-1; j_gene: TRBJ2-2; CDR3aa: ASSQHGSGNTGELF
v_gene: TRBV10-3; j_gene: TRBJ1-1; CDR3aa: AMRRGLNTEAF
v_gene: TRBV3-1; j_gene: TRBJ1-1; CDR3aa: ASSQGWFDTEAF
v_gene: TRBV5-4; j_gene: TRBJ1-1; CDR3aa: ASTRDRGQSTEAF
v_gene: TRBV30; j_gene: TRBJ2-1; CDR3aa: ALLAEMNNEQF
v_gene: TRBV29-1; j_gene: TRBJ2-1; CDR3aa: SVLPGLAGESSYNEQF
v_gene: TRBV19; j_gene: TRBJ2-4; CDR3aa: ASSIEPSGTPLY
v_gene: TRBV7-2; j_gene: TRBJ1-2; CDR3aa: ASSLDPQINYGYT
v_gene: TRBV6-2/TRBV6-3; j_gene: TRBJ2-3; CDR3aa: ASSYGREGTDTQY
v_gene: TRBV6-1; j_gene: TRBJ1-2; CDR3aa: ASTRDRGYGYT
v_gene: TRBV20-1; j_gene: TRBJ2-7; CDR3aa: SARERLATTYEQY
v_gene: TRBV15; j_gene: TRBJ1-4; CDR3aa: ATSRDMGLGDEKLF
v_gene: TRBV30; j_gene: TRBJ1-1; CDR3aa: AWSVKGFEAF
v_gene: TRBV18; j_gene: TRBJ1-1; CDR3aa: ASSRQGALMNTEAF
v_gene: TRBV7-3; j_gene: TRBJ1-1; CDR3aa: ASSPAGSTEAF